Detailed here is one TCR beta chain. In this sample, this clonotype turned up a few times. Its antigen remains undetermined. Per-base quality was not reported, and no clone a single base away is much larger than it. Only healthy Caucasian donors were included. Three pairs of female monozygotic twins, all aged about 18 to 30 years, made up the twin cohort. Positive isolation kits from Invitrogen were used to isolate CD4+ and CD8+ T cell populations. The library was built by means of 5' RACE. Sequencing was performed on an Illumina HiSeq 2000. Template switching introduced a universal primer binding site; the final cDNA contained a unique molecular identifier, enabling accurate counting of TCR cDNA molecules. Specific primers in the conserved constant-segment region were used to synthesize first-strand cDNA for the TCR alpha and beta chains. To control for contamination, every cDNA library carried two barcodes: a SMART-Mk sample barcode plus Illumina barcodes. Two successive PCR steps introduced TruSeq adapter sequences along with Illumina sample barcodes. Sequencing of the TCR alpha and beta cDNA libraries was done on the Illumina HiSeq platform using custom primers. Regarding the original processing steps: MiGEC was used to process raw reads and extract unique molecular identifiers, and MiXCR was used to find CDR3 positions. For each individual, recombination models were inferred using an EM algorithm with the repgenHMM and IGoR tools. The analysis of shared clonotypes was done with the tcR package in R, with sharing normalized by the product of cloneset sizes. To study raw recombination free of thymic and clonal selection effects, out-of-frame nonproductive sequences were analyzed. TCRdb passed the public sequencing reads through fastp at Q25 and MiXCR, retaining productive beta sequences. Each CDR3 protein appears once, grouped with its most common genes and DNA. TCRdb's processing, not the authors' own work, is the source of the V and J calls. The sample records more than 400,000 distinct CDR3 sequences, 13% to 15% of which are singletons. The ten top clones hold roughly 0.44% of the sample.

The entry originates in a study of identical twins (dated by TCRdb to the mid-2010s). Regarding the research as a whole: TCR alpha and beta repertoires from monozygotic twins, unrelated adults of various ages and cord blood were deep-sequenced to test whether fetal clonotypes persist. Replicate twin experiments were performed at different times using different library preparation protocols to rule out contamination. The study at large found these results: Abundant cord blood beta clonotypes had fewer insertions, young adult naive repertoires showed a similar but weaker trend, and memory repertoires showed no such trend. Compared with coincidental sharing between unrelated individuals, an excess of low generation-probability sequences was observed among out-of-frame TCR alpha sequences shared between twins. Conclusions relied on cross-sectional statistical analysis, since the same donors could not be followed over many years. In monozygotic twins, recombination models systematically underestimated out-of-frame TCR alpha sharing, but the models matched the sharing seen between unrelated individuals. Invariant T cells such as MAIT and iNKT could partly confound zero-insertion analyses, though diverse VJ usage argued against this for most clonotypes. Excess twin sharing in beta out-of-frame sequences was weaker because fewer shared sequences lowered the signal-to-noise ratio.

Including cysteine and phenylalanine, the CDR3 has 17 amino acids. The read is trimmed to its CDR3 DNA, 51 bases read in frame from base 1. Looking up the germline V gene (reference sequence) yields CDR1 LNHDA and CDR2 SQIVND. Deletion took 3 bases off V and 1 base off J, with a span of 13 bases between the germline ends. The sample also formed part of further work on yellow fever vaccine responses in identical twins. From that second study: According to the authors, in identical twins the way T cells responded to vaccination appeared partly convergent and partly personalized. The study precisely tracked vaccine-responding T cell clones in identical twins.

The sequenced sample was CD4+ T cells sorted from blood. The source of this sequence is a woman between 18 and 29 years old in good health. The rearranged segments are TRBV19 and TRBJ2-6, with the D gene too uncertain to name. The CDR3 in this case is CASSMVGSSSGANVLTF. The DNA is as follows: TGTGCCAGTAGTATGGTCGGGTCTTCGTCTGGGGCCAACGTCCTGACTTTC.